This T cell receptor (beta chain) was identified in a study of blood T cell repertoires in COVID-19. V was pared by 2 bases and J by 8 bases, with 6 bases of the junction left unmatched. Germline-derived CDR1 and CDR2 are MNHEY and SMNVEV (reference sequence). This CDR3 comprises 14 residues. Recruitment covered 25 or so US areas and drew participants whose ages spanned roughly 18 to 90 years. All recovered Cohort 3 donors got two negative PCRs, got clearance, or saw symptom resolution. Methods used by the authors: For nucleated cells, counts were estimated from reference gene primer amplification. Repertoires were generated with immunoSEQ multiplex PCR, while TCRdb's copy carries only in-frame clones and drops some. That table gives V, J and clone size, and the DNA gave D and trimming. The sample lists around 200,000 clones; approximately 80% were seen once.

This clonotype originated in a man aged 35 to 55 who had recovered from COVID-19. The gene calls are TRBV27 and TRBJ1-2; TRBD1 agrees at 9 bases. Input material: PBMCs or T cells enriched from blood (not recorded which). The chain's CDR3 is CASSLVQGAGGYTF. The CDR3, as DNA: TGTGCCAGCAGTTTAGTACAGGGGGCGGGAGGCTACACCTTC.